Presented here are 28 T cell receptor beta chains from one specimen sequenced in a study of vaccination effects on CD4 cells after COVID-19. No cognate antigen is known for these TCRs. TCRdb keeps only in-frame clones here, not all; method: immunoSEQ multiplex PCR. This table holds 57,000 or so clones, around four fifths found once. After expansion with viral peptide pools in the ViraFEST assay, antigen-specific CD4+ T cells were sequenced. The culture ran for 10 to 11 days, and then CD4+ T cells were isolated. Either the mRNA-1273 or the BNT162b2 vaccine was given to participants as two doses. This specimen consisted of CD4+ T cells from PBMCs cultured with HCoV-229E spike peptides, obtained after COVID-19 vaccination. These receptors originate from a human donor who received a COVID-19 vaccine.

This clone was seen a single time. This sequence joins TRBV2 and TRBJ2-7, with D uncertain. Germline CDR1 reads SNHLY; CDR2 reads FYNNEI. V was cut by 3 bases and J by 3 bases, with 9 bases left in between. The CDR3 totals 13 residues. CDR3 coding DNA: TGTGCCAGCAGTGACGTGTTCAGCTACGAGCAGTACGTC. It encodes CASSDVFSYEQYV.

The genes are TRBV6-2 or TRBV6-3 and TRBJ2-6; D possibly corresponds to TRBD1 (6 bases). Trimming removed 4 bases from V and 0 bases from J, with 19 bases in between. This CDR3 region has 19 residues. In germline, CDR1 is MNHEY, CDR2 SVGEGT. The CDR3 spells CASSSNRVTTRSGANVLTF. The CDR3 region has the DNA TGTGCCAGCAGTTCCAACAGGGTTACCACCCGCTCTGGGGCCAACGTCCTGACTTTC.

The J gene is TRBJ1-2, the V gene TRBV18; D unresolved. The CDR3 sequence is 14 residues long. V dropped 3 bases and J dropped 1 base, with 9 bases sitting between them. Germline V gene lookup returns CDR1 KGHSH and CDR2 LQKENI. CDR3 sequence reads: CASSPAASNYGYTF. The CDR3, as DNA: TGTGCCAGCTCACCGGCAGCAAGTAACTATGGCTACACCTTC.

This clone was seen only a few times. The V call is TRBV27, the J call TRBJ1-5; D possibly corresponds to TRBD1 (6 bases). CDR1 and CDR2 from the germline V gene are MNHEY and SMNVEV (reference sequence). The CDR3 runs 15 residues. V shed 4 bases and J shed 0 bases, with 10 bases lying between them. CDR3 protein: CASSSQGISNQPQHF. The CDR3 DNA is TGTGCCAGCAGTTCGCAGGGGATTAGCAATCAGCCCCAGCATTTT.

This chain uses TRBV5-1 with TRBJ2-6; the D gene is possibly TRBD1 (6 bases). Trimming removed 0 bases at V and 2 bases at J, with 9 bases between. The germline CDR1 and CDR2 sequences are SGHRS and YFSETQ. The CDR3 runs 16 residues. In DNA form, the CDR3 reads TGCGCCAGCAGCTTGGTCGGACAGACTGGGGCCAACGTCCTGACTTTC. Its translation is CASSLVGQTGANVLTF.

The gene calls are TRBV9 and TRBJ1-1; no clear D. CDR3 size: 14 residues. V lost 2 bases and J lost 1, with 9 bases in between. Germline CDR1 is SGDLS and CDR2 is YYNGEE. CDR3 sequence reads: CASSVGGPNTEAFF. The CDR3 coding sequence is TGTGCCAGCAGCGTGGGCGGCCCGAACACTGAAGCTTTCTTT.

The chain is built from TRBV7-9 and TRBJ1-2; the D gene is possibly TRBD1 (6 bases). Trimming removed 7 bases at V and 7 bases at J, with 19 bases between. The germline V gene encodes CDR1 SEHNR and CDR2 FQNEAQ (reference sequence). The CDR3 totals 14 residues. This chain's CDR3 is CASTKGGTGSGYTF. CDR3 in DNA: TGTGCCAGCACCAAAGGGGGTACAGGGAGTGGCTACACCTTC.

This chain uses TRBV21-1 with TRBJ1-6. TRBV21-1 is marked as a pseudogene. The CDR3 has 16 amino acids. CDR3 in DNA: TGTGCCAGCAGCAAAGCCCCCGTCTCCTATAATTCACCCCTCCACTTT. Its protein is CASSKAPVSYNSPLHF.

V gene TRBV7-2 combines with J gene TRBJ1-2; a possible D gene is TRBD1 (6 bases). Germline-derived CDR1 and CDR2 are SGHTA and FQGNSA. Trimming left V 1 base short and J 4 bases short, with 13 bases between. This CDR3 is built from 15 residues. The DNA of the CDR3 is TGTGCCAGCAGCTTAGAGGCAGGAGGGGGCTATGGCTACACCTTC. Translation: CASSLEAGGGYGYTF.

As DNA, the CDR3 is TGTGCCAGCAGCCCCGGGACAGGGGCCACTGAAGCTTTCTTT. Encoded protein: CASSPGTGATEAFF. J is TRBJ1-1 and V is TRBV5-8; 10 bases are a match to TRBD1. V lost 4 bases to trimming and J lost 4 bases; unmatched junction nucleotides: 4. This CDR3 is 14 amino acids long. Germline V gene sequence: CDR1 SGHTS, CDR2 YDEGEE. The entire variable domain, with the rest obtained from reference TRBV5-8 and TRBJ1-1, is as follows: EAGVTQSPTHLIKTRGQQATLRCSPISGHTSVYWYQQALGLGLQFLLWYDEGEERNRGNFPPRFSGRQFPNYSSELNVNALELEDSALYLCASSPGTGATEAFFGQGTRLTVV.

The gene calls are TRBV5-1 and TRBJ1-4; possibly TRBD1 for D (5 bases). V was pared by 6 bases and J by 3 bases, with 9 bases between. This CDR3 region has 13 residues. Looked up from germline, CDR1 is SGHRS and CDR2 is YFSETQ. CDR3 nucleotide sequence: TGCGCCAGCACTAGGGGAGCTAATGAAAAACTGTTTTTT. It codes for CASTRGANEKLFF.

There are a few counts of this clone. The chain uses TRBV5-1 and TRBJ1-2; the match to TRBD1 covers 8 bases. Trimming cost V 0 bases and J 12 bases; bases outside gene matches: 7. CDR1 and CDR2 (germline): SGHRS, YFSETQ. The CDR3 sequence is 13 residues long. The chain's CDR3 is CASSLDRGTEDTF. The CDR3 bases are TGCGCCAGCAGCTTGGACAGGGGGACGGAGGACACCTTC.

The V call is TRBV12-5, the J call TRBJ2-1; 7 bases match TRBD1. This CDR3 is built from 14 residues. Germline CDR1 reads LGHNT; CDR2 reads FRNRAP. V dropped 1 base and J dropped 4; count of bases not matched to a gene: 1. The chain's CDR3 is CASGLAGQYNEQFF. The CDR3 nucleotides read TGTGCTAGTGGTTTGGCGGGACAGTACAATGAGCAGTTCTTC.

This clone was observed a handful of times. The chain recombines TRBV18 with TRBJ2-3; D is unclear. The CDR3 consists of 15 residues. Germline-derived CDR1 and CDR2 are KGHSH and LQKENI. V was clipped by 4 bases and J by 5 bases, with 16 bases between them. CDR3 in amino acids: CASSQSKRFGDTQYF. For the CDR3, the DNA is TGTGCCAGCTCACAATCGAAGAGGTTTGGAGATACGCAGTATTTT.

This chain uses TRBV7-3 with TRBJ1-4; D gene ambiguous. The CDR3 contains 14 residues. Germline CDR1 is SGHTA and CDR2 is FQGTGA. V was cut by 4 bases and J by 5 bases, with 11 bases left in between. CDR3 sequence: CASSSSGNNEKLFF. In DNA form, the CDR3 reads TGTGCCAGCAGCTCCTCAGGAAACAATGAAAAACTGTTTTTT.

This clone has more than one count but fewer than ten. The rearrangement joins TRBV7-2 to TRBJ1-5, with D perhaps matching TRBD1 (5 bases). Germline V lookup: CDR1 SGHTA, CDR2 FQGNSA. This CDR3 is built from 14 residues. V shed 3 bases and J shed 3 bases, with 9 bases lying between them. The CDR3 region has the DNA TGTGCCAGCAGCTTGGCGGGGCACAATCAGCCCCAGCATTTT. Its protein is CASSLAGHNQPQHF.

A note on this clone: Distinct nucleotide sequences in the sample also encode this CDR3. The J gene is TRBJ1-2, the V gene TRBV27, with 8 positions matching TRBD1. The CDR3 length is 13 residues. Germline trimming cut 2 bases from V and 5 bases from J; bases unmatched to any gene: 1. From germline, CDR1 is MNHEY and CDR2 SMNVEV (reference sequence). In nucleotides, the CDR3 is TGTGCCAGCAGTTTAGGACAGGGTTATGGCTACACCTTC. Translation gives CASSLGQGYGYTF.

V gene TRBV9 combines with J gene TRBJ2-5, with 14 bases aligning to TRBD2. This CDR3 contains 16 residues. Germline lookup yields CDR1 SGDLS and CDR2 YYNGEE. V lost 2 bases and J lost 4; bases outside the gene matches: 4. CDR3 coding DNA: TGTGCCAGCAGCGTCGGACTAGCGGGGGGCGGAGAGACCCAGTACTTC. It yields the protein CASSVGLAGGGETQYF.

This clone showed up just once. CDR3 sequence reads: CASSFQDRGTDTQYF. CDR3 bases: TGTGCCAGCAGCTTCCAGGACAGAGGTACAGATACGCAGTATTTT. The rearrangement uses TRBV5-4 and TRBJ2-3; TRBD1 is a possible D gene (6 bases). Germline CDR1 SGHNT, CDR2 YYREEE (reference sequence). V was trimmed by 2 bases and J by 3 bases, leaving 13 bases between them. The CDR3 contains 15 residues.

This sequence joins TRBV27 and TRBJ2-3; D gene uncertain. Germline CDR1 is MNHEY and CDR2 is SMNVEV (reference sequence). The ends were cut back, 7 bases at V and 0 bases at J, with 2 bases in the middle. The CDR3 consists of 11 residues. The CDR3 DNA reads TGTGCCAGCACTAGCACAGATACGCAGTATTTT. This gives the protein CASTSTDTQYF.

The CDR3 protein is CASSLFLGQNTEAFF. The DNA of the CDR3 is TGCGCCAGCAGCTTGTTTCTGGGGCAGAACACTGAAGCTTTCTTT. J is TRBJ1-1 and V is TRBV5-1; maybe TRBD1 (5 bases). The germline gives CDR1 SGHRS, CDR2 YFSETQ. The CDR3 is 15 residues long. Between the trimmed V and J ends, which lost 1 base and 1 base, there was a span of 11 bases.

The V call is TRBV4-1, the J call TRBJ1-2, with TRBD1 matching 8 bases. Germline loops: CDR1 MGHRA, CDR2 YSYEKL. J gave up 4 bases and V 2 bases, and 9 bases lay outside the gene matches. CDR3 length: 16 residues. CDR3 protein: CASSQQGQALPYGYTF. The CDR3 DNA follows: TGCGCCAGCAGCCAACAGGGACAGGCTTTACCCTATGGCTACACCTTC.

V usage is TRBV2 and J usage is TRBJ2-3, with 9 bases aligning to TRBD2. The J segment lost 3 bases and the V segment lost 4 bases, leaving 5 bases of the junction unmatched. CDR1 is SNHLY and CDR2 is FYNNEI in the germline V gene. The CDR3 has 15 residues. The CDR3 reads CASSVGRGGTDTQYF. Written as DNA, the CDR3 is TGTGCCAGCAGTGTAGGGCGGGGGGGTACAGATACGCAGTATTTT.

V usage is TRBV18 and J usage is TRBJ1-2; D possibly corresponds to TRBD1 (6 bases). CDR3 size: 15 residues. The germline V gene has CDR1 KGHSH and CDR2 LQKENI. Trimming left V 3 bases short and J 6 bases short, with 17 bases between. The CDR3 is CASSPLLGGQDGYTF. In DNA, the CDR3 is TGTGCCAGCTCACCTCTTTTGGGGGGGCAGGATGGCTACACCTTC.

The rearrangement uses TRBV24-1 and TRBJ2-2, with D possibly being TRBD2 (6 bases). Germline-derived CDR1 and CDR2 are KGHDR and SFDVKD. The CDR3 contains 16 residues. V was cut by 4 bases and J by 4 bases, with 15 bases left in between. The CDR3 nucleotides read TGTGCCACCAGTGACCGGGGGTTGGTAGGCACCGGGGAGCTGTTTTTT. Protein product: CATSDRGLVGTGELFF.

This clone was found a few times. The V gene is TRBV18, the J gene TRBJ2-7; the D gene is possibly TRBD1 (6 bases). V was cut by 2 bases and J by 3 bases, with 8 bases left in between. The germline CDR1 and CDR2 sequences are KGHSH and LQKENI. The CDR3 consists of 13 residues. This chain's CDR3 is CASSPGTYYEQYV. CDR3 DNA: TGTGCCAGCTCACCAGGGACATACTACGAGCAGTACGTC.

Here the CDR3 reads CASSAGGATGNTIYF. The CDR3 DNA follows: TGTGCCAGCAGCGCAGGGGGCGCCACTGGAAACACCATATATTTT. The chain joins TRBV11-3 to TRBJ1-3; TRBD1 agrees at 8 bases. Germline CDR1 SGHNT, CDR2 YENEEA. The CDR3 is 15 amino acids. The ends lost 5 bases at V and 2 bases at J; junction bases unmatched: 5.

The chain combines TRBV19 with TRBJ2-1; possible D gene TRBD2, 6 bases. Trimming removed 3 bases from V and 4 bases from J, with 22 bases in between. The CDR3 is 18 amino acids. Germline V gives CDR1 LNHDA, CDR2 SQIVND (reference sequence). The CDR3 DNA reads TGTGCCAGTAGTATTGGGCCAATTCGGGGGAGCACTTACAATGAGCAGTTCTTC. It translates to CASSIGPIRGSTYNEQFF. Complete variable domain (other parts from reference TRBV19 and TRBJ2-1): DGGITQSPKYLFRKEGQNVTLSCEQNLNHDAMYWYRQDPGQGLRLIYYSQIVNDFQKGDIAEGYSVSREKKESFPLTVTSAQKNPTAFYLCASSIGPIRGSTYNEQFFGPGTRLTVL.